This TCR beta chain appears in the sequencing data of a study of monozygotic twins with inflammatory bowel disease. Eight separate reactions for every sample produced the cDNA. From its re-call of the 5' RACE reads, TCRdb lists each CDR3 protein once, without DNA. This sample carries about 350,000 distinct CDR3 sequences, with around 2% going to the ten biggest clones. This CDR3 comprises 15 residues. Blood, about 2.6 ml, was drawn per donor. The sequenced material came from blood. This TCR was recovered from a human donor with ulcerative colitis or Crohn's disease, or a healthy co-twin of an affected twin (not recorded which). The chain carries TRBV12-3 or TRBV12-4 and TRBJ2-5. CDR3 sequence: CASSPAGNHQETQYF.